This T cell receptor beta chain originates from a study of T cell changes during pregnancy in multiple sclerosis. Assay: immunoSEQ multiplex PCR; the TCRdb copy retains only in-frame clones and omits some. Here the sample spans tens of thousands of clones, 85% to 95% being singletons. The source is a female donor with multiple sclerosis, enrolled in a pregnancy study. Specimen: CD4+ T cells from peripheral blood mononuclear cells, collected in the second trimester of pregnancy.

This chain's CDR3 is CASSLTGLGNQPQHF. CDR3 DNA: TGTGCCAGCAGCTTAACGGGGTTGGGCAATCAGCCCCAGCATTTT. The rearrangement joins TRBV5-6 to TRBJ1-5; D remains unclear. The germline gives CDR1 SGHDT, CDR2 YYEEEE. The CDR3 loop spans 15 amino acids. V shed 2 bases and J shed 2 bases, with 11 bases lying between them.